The source of this TCR beta chain is a study of regulatory T cells in long-lasting Graves disease. Study information: Newly diagnosed Graves' patients had under 3 months of antithyroid drugs.

In this sample, this clonotype turned up a few times. Antigen: not known. Overall study results and limits: A greater number of public clonotypes (over 2,500) was shared by persistent patients than by new patients (about 880).

This CDR3 is built from 17 residues. Germline V gene lookup returns CDR1 SEHNR and CDR2 FQNEAQ (reference sequence). Building of the TCR beta libraries involved iRepertoire HTBI primers and Arm-PCR of CDR3 regions. Using its own MiXCR run on the multiplex PCR reads, TCRdb lists one record per CDR3 protein. The top ten clones hold approximately 7.8% of a sample with about 400,000 distinct CDR3 sequences, roughly 15% of them seen once. Time point of the sample: newly diagnosed GD, antithyroid drugs for less than 3 months. The TCR library was made from RNA extracted from PBMCs. Another study also made use of these data, one on T cells in Graves' hyperthyroidism and ophthalmopathy. That source adds: Absence of ophthalmopathy progression within 18 months defined stable Graves' hyperthyroidism.

The J gene is TRBJ2-1, the V gene TRBV7-9, with 9 bases fitting TRBD1. The J call may be faulty, since TRBJ2-5 better matches the DNA end. The material sequenced was peripheral blood mononuclear cells (PBMCs), taken at new diagnosis, from a patient treated with antithyroid drugs. The sequence derives from a woman aged 40 to 55 with Graves disease. CDR3 in amino acids: CASSSGTGLVGLGTQYF. CDR3 DNA sequence: TGTGCCAGCAGCTCTGGGACAGGGCTCGTGGGACTGGGGACCCAGTACTTC.